Described below is a single TCR beta chain sequence and its context. Its antigen is unidentified. Expressed TCRB transcripts were sequenced because the entire RNA isolate underwent reverse transcription. Using immunoSEQ multiplex PCR, the repertoire was profiled, and TCRdb retains in-frame clones only, with some absent. The sample lists approximately 280,000 clones, about 15% occurring once. There was one heparinised blood draw per donor, averaging about 116 mL. Isolation of CD4+ naive, central memory, regulatory and stem cell-like memory cells was achieved by sorting via CD45RO/CCR7/CD25/CD127/CD95/CD27. This specimen comes from a study of beta chain features in type 1 diabetes. Findings of the study overall: In every one of the four CD4+ subsets, TCRB CDR3s were moderately but significantly shorter in Type 1 diabetes patients. TCRB rearrangement may or may not be influenced by HLA type; here this remained unresolved.

Trimming removed 4 bases from V and 0 bases from J, with 12 bases in between. Germline V gene data show CDR1 as SGHRS and CDR2 as YFSETQ. This CDR3 has 15 amino acids. This chain joins TRBV5-1 and TRBJ2-3, with D maybe TRBD2 (6 bases). The clonotype originates from a man younger than 35 with type 1 diabetes. Sample: naive CD4+ T cells from blood. The CDR3 DNA reads TGCGCCAGCAGCCGTGGAGGGTATAGCACAGATACGCAGTATTTT. Residues: CASSRGGYSTDTQYF. Together with reference TRBV5-1 and TRBJ2-3, the CDR3 gives the full variable domain: KAGVTQTPRYLIKTRGQQVTLSCSPISGHRSVSWYQQTPGQGLQFLFEYFSETQRNKGNFPGRFSGRQFSNSRSEMNVSTLELGDSALYLCASSRGGYSTDTQYFGPGTRLTVL.